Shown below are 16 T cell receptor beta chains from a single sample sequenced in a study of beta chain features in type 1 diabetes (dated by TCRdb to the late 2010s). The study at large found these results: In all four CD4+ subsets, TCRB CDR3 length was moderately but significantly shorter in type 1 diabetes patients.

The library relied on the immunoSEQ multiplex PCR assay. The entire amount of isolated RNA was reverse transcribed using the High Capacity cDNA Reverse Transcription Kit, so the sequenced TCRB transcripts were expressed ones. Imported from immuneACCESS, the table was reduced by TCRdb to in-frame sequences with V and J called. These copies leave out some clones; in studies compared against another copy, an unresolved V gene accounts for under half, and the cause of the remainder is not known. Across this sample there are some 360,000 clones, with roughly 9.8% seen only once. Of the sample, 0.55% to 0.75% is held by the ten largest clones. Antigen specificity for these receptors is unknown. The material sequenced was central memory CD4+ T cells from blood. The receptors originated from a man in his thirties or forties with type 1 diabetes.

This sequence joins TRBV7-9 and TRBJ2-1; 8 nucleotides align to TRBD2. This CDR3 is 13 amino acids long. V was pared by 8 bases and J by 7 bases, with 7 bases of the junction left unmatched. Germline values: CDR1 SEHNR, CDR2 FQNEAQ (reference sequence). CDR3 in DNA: TGTGCCAGCCGAAGCGGGGGCCGGAATGAGCAGTTCTTC. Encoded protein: CASRSGGRNEQFF.

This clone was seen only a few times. The CDR3 nucleotides read TGCGCCAGCAGCTTACAACAGGCTTACGAGCAGTACTTC. Its translation: CASSLQQAYEQYF. V gene TRBV5-1 combines with J gene TRBJ2-7, with a tentative D call TRBD1 (5 bases). There are 13 residues in the CDR3. Germline assignment: CDR1 SGHRS and CDR2 YFSETQ. Between the trimmed V and J ends, which lost 2 bases and 4 bases, there was a span of 10 bases.

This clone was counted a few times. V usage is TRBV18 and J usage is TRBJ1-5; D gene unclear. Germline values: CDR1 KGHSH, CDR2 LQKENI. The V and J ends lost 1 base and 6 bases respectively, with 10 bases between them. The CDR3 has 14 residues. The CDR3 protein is CASSPLDSSQPQHF. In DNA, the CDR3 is TGTGCCAGCTCACCACTTGATTCCAGTCAGCCCCAGCATTTT.

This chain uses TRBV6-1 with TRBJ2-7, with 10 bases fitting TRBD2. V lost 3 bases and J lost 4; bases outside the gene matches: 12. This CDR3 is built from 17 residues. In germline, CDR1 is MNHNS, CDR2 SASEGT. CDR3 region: CASSESSAGLAIYEQYF. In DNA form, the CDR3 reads TGTGCCAGCAGTGAGTCCAGCGCGGGACTAGCGATATACGAGCAGTACTTC.

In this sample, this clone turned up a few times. The CDR3: CASSPGQPPETQYF. The CDR3 DNA reads TGTGCCAGCTCGCCGGGACAGCCCCCAGAGACCCAGTACTTC. V is TRBV18 and J is TRBJ2-5; the match to TRBD1 covers 7 bases. Per the germline V gene, CDR1 is KGHSH and CDR2 is LQKENI. V gave up 6 bases and J gave up 4 bases; unmatched junction bases: 8. This CDR3 is 14 amino acids long.

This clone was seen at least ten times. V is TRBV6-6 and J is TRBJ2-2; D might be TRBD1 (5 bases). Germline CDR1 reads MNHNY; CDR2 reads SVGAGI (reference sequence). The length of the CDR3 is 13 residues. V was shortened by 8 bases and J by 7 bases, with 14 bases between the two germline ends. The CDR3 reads CASRSQGNGELFF. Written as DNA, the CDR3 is TGTGCCAGCCGGTCTCAGGGCAACGGGGAGCTGTTTTTT.

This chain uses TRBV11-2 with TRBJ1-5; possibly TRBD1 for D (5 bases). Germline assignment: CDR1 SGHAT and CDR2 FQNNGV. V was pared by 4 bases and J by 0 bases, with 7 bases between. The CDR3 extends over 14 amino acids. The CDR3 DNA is TGTGCCAGCAGCTCAGGGTATAGCAATCAGCCCCAGCATTTT. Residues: CASSSGYSNQPQHF.

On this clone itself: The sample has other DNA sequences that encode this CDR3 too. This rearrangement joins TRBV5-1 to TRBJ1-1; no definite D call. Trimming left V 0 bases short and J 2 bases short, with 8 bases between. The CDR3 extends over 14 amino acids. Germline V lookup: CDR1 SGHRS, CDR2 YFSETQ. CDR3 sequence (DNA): TGCGCCAGCAGCTTGGATAGGACTAACACTGAAGCTTTCTTT. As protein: CASSLDRTNTEAFF.

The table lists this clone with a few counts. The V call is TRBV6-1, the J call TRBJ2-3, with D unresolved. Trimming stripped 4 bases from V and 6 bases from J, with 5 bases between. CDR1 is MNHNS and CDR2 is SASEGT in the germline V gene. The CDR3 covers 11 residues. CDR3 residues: CASSGIDTQYF. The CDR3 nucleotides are TGTGCCAGCAGTGGGATCGATACGCAGTATTTT.

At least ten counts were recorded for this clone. The CDR3 region has the DNA TGTGCCAGCAGCCAAAACAGCCTTAACACTGAAGCTTTCTTT. Its protein is CASSQNSLNTEAFF. This chain uses TRBV14 with TRBJ1-1; no definite D call. Trimming removed 2 bases at V and 2 bases at J, with 9 bases between. CDR3 length equals 14 residues. Germline lookup yields CDR1 SGHDN and CDR2 FVKESK. The full variable domain, in which reference TRBV14 and TRBJ1-1 provide the parts outside the CDR3, is EAGVTQFPSHSVIEKGQTVTLRCDPISGHDNLYWYRRVMGKEIKFLLHFVKESKQDESGMPNNRFLAERTGGTYSTLKVQPAELEDSGVYFCASSQNSLNTEAFFGQGTRLTVV.

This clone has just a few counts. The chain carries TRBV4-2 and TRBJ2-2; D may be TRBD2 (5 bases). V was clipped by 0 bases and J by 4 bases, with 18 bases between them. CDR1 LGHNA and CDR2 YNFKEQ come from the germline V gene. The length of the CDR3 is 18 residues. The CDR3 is CASSQEVLGGGGTGELFF. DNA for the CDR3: TGTGCCAGCAGCCAAGAAGTTTTAGGCGGAGGAGGCACCGGGGAGCTGTTTTTT.

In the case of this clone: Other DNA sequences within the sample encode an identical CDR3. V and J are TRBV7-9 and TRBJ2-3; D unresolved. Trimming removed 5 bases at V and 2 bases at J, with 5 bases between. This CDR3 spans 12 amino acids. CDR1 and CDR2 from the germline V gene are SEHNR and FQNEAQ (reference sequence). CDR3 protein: CASSTDTDTQYF. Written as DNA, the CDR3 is TGTGCCAGCAGCACGGACACAGATACGCAGTATTTT.

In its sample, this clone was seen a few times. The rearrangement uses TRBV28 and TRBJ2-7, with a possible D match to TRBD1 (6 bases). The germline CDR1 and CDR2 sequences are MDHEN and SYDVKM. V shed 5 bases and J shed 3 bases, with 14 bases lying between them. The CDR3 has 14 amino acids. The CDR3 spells CASSPQGTRYEQYF. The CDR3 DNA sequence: TGTGCCAGCAGTCCACAGGGTACGCGCTACGAGCAGTACTTC. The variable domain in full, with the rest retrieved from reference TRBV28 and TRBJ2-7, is DVKVTQSSRYLVKRTGEKVFLECVQDMDHENMFWYRQDPGLGLRLIYFSYDVKMKEKGDIPEGYSVSREKKERFSLILESASTNQTSMYLCASSPQGTRYEQYFGPGTRLTVT.

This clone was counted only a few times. CDR3: CASSLENYGYTF. For the CDR3, the DNA is TGTGCCAGCAGCTTGGAGAACTATGGCTACACCTTC. This chain links TRBV6-1 with TRBJ1-2, with unresolved D. The CDR3 contains 12 residues. V dropped 6 bases and J dropped 2 bases, with 7 bases sitting between them. Germline lookup yields CDR1 MNHNS and CDR2 SASEGT.

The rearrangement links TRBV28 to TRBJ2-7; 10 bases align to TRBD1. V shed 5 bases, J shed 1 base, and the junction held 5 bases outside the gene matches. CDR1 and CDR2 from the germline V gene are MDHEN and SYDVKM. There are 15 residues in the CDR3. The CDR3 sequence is CASSQPGQGSYEQYF. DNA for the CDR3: TGTGCCAGCAGTCAACCGGGACAGGGGTCCTACGAGCAGTACTTC.

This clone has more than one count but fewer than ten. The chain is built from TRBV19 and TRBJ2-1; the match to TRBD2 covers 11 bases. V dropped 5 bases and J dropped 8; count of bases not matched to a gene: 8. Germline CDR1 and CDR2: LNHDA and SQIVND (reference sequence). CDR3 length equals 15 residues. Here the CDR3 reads CASSATSGSFDEQFF. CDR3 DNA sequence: TGTGCCAGTAGTGCAACTAGCGGGAGTTTCGATGAGCAGTTCTTC. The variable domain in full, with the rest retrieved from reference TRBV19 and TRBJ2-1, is DGGITQSPKYLFRKEGQNVTLSCEQNLNHDAMYWYRQDPGQGLRLIYYSQIVNDFQKGDIAEGYSVSREKKESFPLTVTSAQKNPTAFYLCASSATSGSFDEQFFGPGTRLTVL.